One and the same sample provided the 3 T cell receptor beta chains below, sequenced in a study of cytomegalovirus exposure and HLA in healthy donors. PCR involved 60 Vbeta and 13 Jbeta primers. Profiling relied on immunoSEQ multiplex PCR, and the TCRdb table lists in-frame clones only, not all of them. In the table there are some 150,000 clones, roughly 80% of which are singletons. Source material: PBMCs. The receptors derive from a man younger than 40 in good health and CMV-seropositive.

The rearrangement uses TRBV25-1 and TRBJ1-1; D perhaps matches TRBD1 (6 bases). Germline V gene sequence: CDR1 MGHDK, CDR2 SYGVNS. CDR3 length: 14 amino acids. V shed 10 bases and J shed 5 bases, with 20 bases lying between them. The CDR3 bases are TGTGCCACCGGGGGGGGGCGCGTAACGACTGAAGCTTTCTTT. Translation gives CATGGGRVTTEAFF.

The chain's CDR3 is CAWRTGRAGAFF. In nucleotides, the CDR3 is TGTGCCTGGAGGACCGGGAGGGCTGGGGCTTTCTTT. V and J are TRBV30 and TRBJ1-1; D is undetermined. The CDR3 has 12 amino acids. Deletions cut 3 bases from V and 11 bases from J, with 16 bases between. Germline V lookup: CDR1 GTSNPN, CDR2 SVGIG (reference sequence). Full variable domain (remainder filled in from reference TRBV30 and TRBJ1-1): SQTIHQWPATLVQPVGSPLSLECTVEGTSNPNLYWYRQAAGRGLQLLFYSVGIGQISSEVPQNLSASRPQDRQFILSSKKLLLSDSGFYLCAWRTGRAGAFFGQGTRLTVV.

The V gene is TRBV15, the J gene TRBJ2-5, with 7 bases lining up with TRBD1. The J call may be wrong; the DNA end is better matched by TRBJ2-7. Germline V gene lookup returns CDR1 LNHNV and CDR2 YYDKDF (reference sequence). This CDR3 has 15 residues. In DNA form, the CDR3 reads TGTGCCACCAGCAGAGGACAGGGCAAGAGTTACGAGCAGTACTTC. This encodes CATSRGQGKSYEQYF.